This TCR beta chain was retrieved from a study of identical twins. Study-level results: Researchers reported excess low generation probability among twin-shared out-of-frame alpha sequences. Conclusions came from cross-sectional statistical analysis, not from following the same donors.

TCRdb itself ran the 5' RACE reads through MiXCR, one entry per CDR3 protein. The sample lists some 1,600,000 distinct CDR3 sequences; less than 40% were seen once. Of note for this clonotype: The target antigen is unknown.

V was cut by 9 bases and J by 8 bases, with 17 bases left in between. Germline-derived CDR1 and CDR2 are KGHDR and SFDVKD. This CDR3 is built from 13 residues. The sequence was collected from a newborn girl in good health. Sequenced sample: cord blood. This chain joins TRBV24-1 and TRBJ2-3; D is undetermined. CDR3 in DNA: TGTGCCACCTCCATTTCCATCGGCGGTACGCAGTATTTT. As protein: CATSISIGGTQYF.